This TCR beta chain appears in the sequencing data of a study of OX40 agonist ivuxolimab in advanced cancers. The repertoire was sequenced with immunoSEQ multiplex PCR; TCRdb's copy has only in-frame clones and lacks some. The profile shows 30,000 to 40,000 clones, about four fifths of them singletons. The germline V gene encodes CDR1 MGHRA and CDR2 YSYEKL. Unmatched junction bases numbered 1, after V lost 4 bases and J lost 1 base. The CDR3 totals 13 residues. The sequencing here drew on CD4+ or CD8+ T cells sorted from blood, taken in a trial of the OX40 agonist ivuxolimab. The V gene is TRBV4-1, the J gene TRBJ2-7; 7 nucleotides match TRBD1. The receptor comes from an adult with an advanced solid tumor such as melanoma, head and neck, liver or kidney cancer. CDR3 DNA sequence: TGCGCCAGCAGCCGGACAGGTTCCTACGAGCAGTACTTC. Amino acids: CASSRTGSYEQYF.